These 5 T cell receptor beta chains came from one sample sequenced in a study of T cells in narcolepsy. Clones were sequenced by immunoSEQ multiplex PCR, and TCRdb holds only the in-frame ones, with some missing. The repertoire consists of about 34,000 clones, with around four fifths occurring once and the leading ten covering around 2.3%. The specimen was CD45RA- memory CD4+ T cells from PBMCs. These receptors originate from a human donor with narcolepsy.

The rearrangement joins TRBV4-3 to TRBJ1-2; D remains unclear. Germline V lookup: CDR1 LGHNA, CDR2 YSLEER. The CDR3 runs 15 residues. V shed 0 bases and J shed 0 bases, with 8 bases lying between them. This CDR3 is CASSQEIGANYGYTF. DNA of the CDR3: TGCGCCAGCAGCCAAGAAATAGGCGCTAACTATGGCTACACCTTC.

This clone was observed a single time. One junction end does not reproduce the germline sequence, and a read error may be involved. The sample contains more than one DNA sequence encoding this CDR3. The genes are TRBV7-2 and TRBJ2-4; TRBD2 matches at 7 bases. Germline V lookup: CDR1 SGHTA, CDR2 FQGNSA. The CDR3 contains 17 residues. In DNA form, the CDR3 reads TGCGCCAGCAGCTTAGTAGGAGCGGGGCTAGCCAAAAACATTCAGTACTTC. The encoded protein is CASSLVGAGLAKNIQYF.

This clone has a handful of counts. V and J are TRBV9 and TRBJ2-3; no reliable D call. V was pared by 0 bases and J by 6 bases, with 11 bases between. The germline V gene encodes CDR1 SGDLS and CDR2 YYNGEE. The CDR3 consists of 14 residues. The CDR3 region is CASSVEQLLDTQYF. CDR3 in DNA: TGTGCCAGCAGCGTAGAACAGCTCCTTGATACGCAGTATTTT.

The genes are TRBV27 and TRBJ2-1; 13 bases are shared with TRBD2. Unmatched junction bases numbered 8, after V lost 7 bases and J lost 5 bases. Germline lookup yields CDR1 MNHEY and CDR2 SMNVEV (reference sequence). This CDR3 region has 16 residues. Written as DNA, the CDR3 is TGTGCCAGCATGGGGTTAGGGACTAGCGGGAACAATGAGCAGTTCTTC. This encodes CASMGLGTSGNNEQFF.

The chain couples TRBV5-4 to TRBJ2-2; 7 bases map to TRBD2. Germline CDR1 SGHNT, CDR2 YYREEE (reference sequence). The CDR3 consists of 15 residues. With 0 bases clipped from V and 5 bases from J, the junction kept 4 bases outside the gene matches. CDR3 residues: CASSLDFSGTGELFF. The CDR3 DNA reads as TGTGCCAGCAGCTTGGATTTTAGCGGGACCGGGGAGCTGTTTTTT.